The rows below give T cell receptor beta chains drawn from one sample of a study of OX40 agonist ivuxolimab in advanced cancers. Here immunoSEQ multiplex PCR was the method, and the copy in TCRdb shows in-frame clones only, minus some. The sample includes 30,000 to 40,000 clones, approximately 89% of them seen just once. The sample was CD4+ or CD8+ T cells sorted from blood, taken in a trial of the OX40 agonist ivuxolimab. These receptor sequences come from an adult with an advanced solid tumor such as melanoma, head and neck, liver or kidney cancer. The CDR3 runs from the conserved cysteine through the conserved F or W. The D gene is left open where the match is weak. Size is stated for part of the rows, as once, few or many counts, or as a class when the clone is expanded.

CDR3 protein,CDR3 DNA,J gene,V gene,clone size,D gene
CASSPRQGETQYF,TGTGCCAGCAGCCCGCGACAGGGAGAGACCCAGTACTTC,TRBJ2-5,TRBV11-2,-,TRBD1
CASREGYEQYF,TGTGCCAGCAGAGAGGGGTACGAGCAGTACTTC,TRBJ2-7,TRBV4-2,-,-
CASSDTNYGYTF,TGTGCCAGCAGTGACACCAACTATGGCTACACCTTC,TRBJ1-2,TRBV2,-,-
CASLAPATNYGYTF,TGTGCCAGCCTCGCCCCGGCCACCAACTATGGCTACACCTTC,TRBJ1-2,TRBV19,-,-
CASSKTSGAPYEQYF,TGTGCCAGCAGTAAAACTAGCGGAGCTCCCTACGAGCAGTACTTC,TRBJ2-7,TRBV6-5,once,TRBD2
CASGGPRGYTF,TGTGCCTCAGGAGGGCCCCGAGGCTACACCTTC,TRBJ1-2,TRBV19,-,-
CASRQTQTGVGEQYF,TGTGCCAGCAGACAGACACAAACAGGGGTGGGGGAGCAGTACTTC,TRBJ2-7,TRBV6-5,-,TRBD1
CASSDLTNTGELFF,TGTGCCAGCAGTGATCTAACGAACACCGGGGAGCTGTTTTTT,TRBJ2-2,TRBV27,-,-
CASSSAEGRVYEQYF,TGTGCCAGCAGCTCCGCCGAGGGACGGGTTTACGAGCAGTACTTC,TRBJ2-7,TRBV7-9,-,-
CASSQGRGGSYNEQFF,TGTGCCAGCAGCCAAGGGAGGGGGGGTTCCTACAATGAGCAGTTCTTC,TRBJ2-1,TRBV4-2,-,-
CASSEAWPGTDTQYF,TGTGCCAGCAGTGAAGCTTGGCCGGGCACAGATACGCAGTATTTT,TRBJ2-3,TRBV6-1,-,-
CASSLGSQSSTDTQYF,TGTGCCAGCAGCTTAGGGTCACAGTCTAGCACAGATACGCAGTATTTT,TRBJ2-3,TRBV7-6,few,-
CAWSPSGYEQYF,TGTGCCTGGAGCCCTAGCGGCTACGAGCAGTACTTC,TRBJ2-7,TRBV30,-,TRBD2
CASSLDGAGSGYTF,TGTGCCAGCAGCTTAGACGGGGCTGGTAGCGGCTACACCTTC,TRBJ1-2,TRBV7-6,-,-
CASSTGTYNEQFF,TGTGCCAGCAGTACAGGGACCTACAATGAGCAGTTCTTC,TRBJ2-1,TRBV27,-,-
CASGGGTDTQYF,TGTGCCAGCGGCGGGGGGACAGATACGCAGTATTTT,TRBJ2-3,TRBV9,-,TRBD2
CASSPLLGTSYEQYF,TGTGCCAGTAGTCCTCTGTTAGGGACTTCCTACGAGCAGTACTTC,TRBJ2-7,TRBV19,-,-
CASSAASGRRNEQFF,TGTGCCAGCAGCGCCGCTAGCGGGAGGCGGAATGAGCAGTTCTTC,TRBJ2-1,TRBV7-9,once,TRBD2
CARLGHSSSYNSPLHF,TGTGCCAGACTGGGGCATTCCAGCTCCTATAATTCACCCCTCCACTTT,TRBJ1-6,TRBV11-2,once,-
CASSLEQGGGSYGYTF,TGTGCCAGCAGTTTAGAACAGGGTGGGGGTAGTTATGGCTACACCTTC,TRBJ1-2,TRBV28,once,-
CASSLSVTIYNEQFF,TGTGCCAGCAGTTTATCCGTGACCATCTACAATGAGCAGTTCTTC,TRBJ2-1,TRBV27,-,-
CASSIGATSYNEQFF,TGTGCCAGTAGTATAGGAGCTACGTCCTACAATGAGCAGTTCTTC,TRBJ2-1,TRBV19,-,-
CATKRGDGYTF,TGTGCGACGAAACGAGGGGACGGCTACACCTTC,TRBJ1-2,TRBV7-9,-,-
CASIDILLNEQFF,TGTGCCAGCATAGACATACTTCTGAATGAGCAGTTCTTC,TRBJ2-1,TRBV27,few,-
CASSQEDRGTDTQYF,TGTGCCAGCAGCCAAGAGGACAGGGGAACAGATACGCAGTATTTT,TRBJ2-3,TRBV4-2,-,TRBD1
CASSVESRGATSGELFF,TGTGCCAGCAGCGTAGAGTCCAGGGGTGCTACCTCCGGGGAGCTGTTTTTT,TRBJ2-2,TRBV9,once,-
CASSPGVGNEQFF,TGTGCCAGCAGCCCCGGGGTAGGGAATGAGCAGTTCTTC,TRBJ2-1,TRBV7-3,-,-
CASSPGTGNNYGYTF,TGTGCCAGCAGCCCCGGGACAGGGAATAACTATGGCTACACCTTC,TRBJ1-2,TRBV7-9,-,TRBD1
CASSVGGGTYEQYF,TGTGCCAGCAGCGTAGGGGGAGGGACCTACGAGCAGTACTTC,TRBJ2-7,TRBV9,-,TRBD2
CASSQEVRVYEQYF,TGCGCCAGCAGCCAAGAAGTTAGGGTCTACGAGCAGTACTTC,TRBJ2-7,TRBV4-1,-,-
CATLAGRAGYEQFF,TGTGCCACCTTAGCGGGGAGGGCCGGTTATGAGCAGTTCTTC,TRBJ2-1,TRBV19,-,TRBD2
CASSTGTGQLNQETQYF,TGTGCCAGCAGCACGGGGACAGGTCAGCTGAACCAAGAGACCCAGTACTTC,TRBJ2-5,TRBV5-4,-,TRBD1
CASSQAGFNEQFF,TGTGCCAGCAGCCAAGCAGGTTTTAATGAGCAGTTCTTC,TRBJ2-1,TRBV7-9,few,-
CASSLEGAYYEQYF,TGTGCCAGCAGCTTAGAGGGAGCGTACTACGAGCAGTACTTC,TRBJ2-7,TRBV11-2,-,-
CASSEDGGFQPQHF,TGTGCCAGCAGTGAAGACGGGGGTTTTCAGCCCCAGCATTTT,TRBJ1-5,TRBV6-1,-,-
CASSLSGTLNTGELFF,TGTGCCAGCAGTCTCTCCGGGACACTAAACACCGGGGAGCTGTTTTTT,TRBJ2-2,TRBV27,few,-
CASSASYEQYF,TGCGCCAGCAGTGCCTCCTACGAGCAGTACTTC,TRBJ2-7,TRBV10-2,-,-
CASSLNELIYEQYF,TGTGCCAGCAGCTTAAATGAACTAATCTACGAGCAGTACTTC,TRBJ2-7,TRBV7-2,-,-
CASSPTGLNTEAFF,TGTGCCAGCAGCCCCACAGGGCTGAACACTGAAGCTTTCTTT,TRBJ1-1,TRBV28,-,-
CASAAGVRREQYF,TGCGCCAGCGCGGCGGGAGTCCGGAGAGAGCAGTACTTC,TRBJ2-7,TRBV4-1,-,TRBD2
CASSQLVAGVGTEAFF,TGCGCCAGCAGCCAATTGGTCGCAGGGGTTGGTACTGAAGCTTTCTTT,TRBJ1-1,TRBV4-1,-,-
CASSEGGLSYEQYF,TGTGCCAGCAGTGAAGGGGGGCTGTCATACGAGCAGTACTTC,TRBJ2-7,TRBV6-1,-,-
CATSRDRNLSSGSGEQFF,TGTGCCACCAGCAGAGATCGGAATTTGTCTAGCGGGAGTGGTGAGCAGTTCTTC,TRBJ2-1,TRBV15,-,TRBD2
CASSWTESSYNEQFF,TGCGCCAGCAGCTGGACAGAGAGCTCCTACAATGAGCAGTTCTTC,TRBJ2-1,TRBV5-1,once,-
CASRGGNQPQHF,TGTGCCTCCCGGGGGGGCAATCAGCCCCAGCATTTT,TRBJ1-5,TRBV19,once,-
CASSSGLLGEQYF,TGTGCCAGCAGTTCGGGACTATTGGGCGAGCAGTACTTC,TRBJ2-7,TRBV6-5,-,TRBD2
CASSVVGVGQTNTGELFF,TGTGCCAGCAGCGTAGTAGGTGTGGGGCAGACAAACACCGGGGAGCTGTTTTTT,TRBJ2-2,TRBV9,-,-
CASSPDSYHEQYF,TGTGCCAGCTCACCGGACAGTTATCACGAGCAGTACTTC,TRBJ2-7,TRBV18,-,-
CASSLEASGRLTDTQYF,TGTGCCAGCAGTTTAGAGGCTAGCGGGAGGCTCACAGATACGCAGTATTTT,TRBJ2-3,TRBV27,-,TRBD2
CASSPGLAGADTQYF,TGCGCCAGCAGCCCCGGACTAGCGGGGGCAGATACGCAGTATTTT,TRBJ2-3,TRBV10-1,-,TRBD2
CASSDGPLEKLFF,TGTGCCAGCAGCGACGGGCCGCTAGAAAAACTGTTTTTT,TRBJ1-4,TRBV7-9,-,-
CASRKRTSGTTGTSTDTQYF,TGCGCCAGCAGAAAAAGGACTAGCGGGACAACGGGAACTAGCACAGATACGCAGTATTTT,TRBJ2-3,TRBV10-1,-,TRBD2
CASSPLGETSTDTQYF,TGTGCCAGCAGCCCCCTGGGGGAGACAAGCACAGATACGCAGTATTTT,TRBJ2-3,TRBV7-9,-,-
CASSLSGRLYEQYF,TGTGCCAGCAGTTTATCAGGGCGCCTCTACGAGCAGTACTTC,TRBJ2-7,TRBV27,-,-
CASSPPSSYEQYF,TGCGCCAGCAGCCCGCCCAGCTCCTACGAGCAGTACTTC,TRBJ2-7,TRBV4-1,-,-